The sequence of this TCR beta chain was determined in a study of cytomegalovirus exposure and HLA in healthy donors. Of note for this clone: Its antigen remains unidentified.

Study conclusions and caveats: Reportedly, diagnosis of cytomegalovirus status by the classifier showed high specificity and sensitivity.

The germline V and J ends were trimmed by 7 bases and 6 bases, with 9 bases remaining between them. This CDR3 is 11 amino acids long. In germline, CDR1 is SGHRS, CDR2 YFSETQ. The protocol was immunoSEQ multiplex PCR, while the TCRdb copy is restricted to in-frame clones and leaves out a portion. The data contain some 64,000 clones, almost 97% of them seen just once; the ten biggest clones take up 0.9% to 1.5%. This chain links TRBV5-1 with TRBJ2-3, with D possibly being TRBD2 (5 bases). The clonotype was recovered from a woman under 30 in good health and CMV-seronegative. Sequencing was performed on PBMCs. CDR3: CASSEVDTQYF. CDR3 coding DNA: TGCGCCAGCTCGGAGGTGGATACGCAGTATTTT.